The 30 T cell receptor beta chains listed next were all sequenced from one sample in a study of blood T cell repertoires in COVID-19. The repertoire was sequenced with immunoSEQ multiplex PCR; TCRdb's copy has only in-frame clones and lacks some. Among under 30,000 clones listed, approximately 93% were seen once. The sequencing input was peripheral blood. The receptors derive from a human donor with active COVID-19. The donor label of this sample is uncertain.

The CDR3 loop reads CSVGSGARYTF. The CDR3, as DNA: TGCAGCGTTGGTTCTGGGGCTCGCTACACCTTC. The rearrangement uses TRBV29-1 and TRBJ1-2; D possibly corresponds to TRBD1 (5 bases). The CDR3 runs 11 residues. Germline V CDR1 and CDR2: SQVTM, ANQGSEA. Trimming pared 4 bases from V and 9 bases from J, leaving 12 bases between.

The chain has TRBV19 and TRBJ1-1; 9 bases match TRBD1. The junction had 2 bases not matched to a gene; V was cut back by 6 bases and J by 3 bases. This CDR3 has 13 amino acids. Germline loops: CDR1 LNHDA, CDR2 SQIVND (reference sequence). The CDR3 nucleotides are TGTGCCAGTAGAGGGGACAGGGACACTGAAGCTTTCTTT. It yields the protein CASRGDRDTEAFF.

The chain combines TRBV10-1 with TRBJ1-2; a possible D gene is TRBD1 (5 bases). Trimming left V 4 bases short and J 7 bases short, with 16 bases between. The CDR3 is 14 residues long. The germline gives CDR1 WNHNN, CDR2 SYGVQD (reference sequence). The CDR3 sequence: CASSGGRAPSGYTF. The CDR3 nucleotides are TGCGCCAGCAGTGGCGGCAGGGCCCCATCTGGCTACACCTTC.

This clone appeared a single time. The chain employs TRBV5-4 and TRBJ1-4, with TRBD1 matching 10 bases. The CDR3 is 17 residues long. Germline CDR1 reads SGHNT; CDR2 reads YYREEE (reference sequence). V lost 0 bases and J lost 3; bases outside the gene matches: 5. The CDR3 region has the DNA TGTGCCAGCAGCTTGGCATCCGACAGGGGGCCTAATGAAAAACTGTTTTTT. Encoded protein: CASSLASDRGPNEKLFF.

This chain connects TRBV4-3 to TRBJ2-1, with 14 bases fitting TRBD2. Germline V gene data show CDR1 as LGHNA and CDR2 as YSLEER. The CDR3 contains 18 residues. Trimming removed 3 bases from V and 0 bases from J; junction bases left unmatched: 4. CDR3 bases: TGCGCCAGCAGCCAGGGACTAGCGGGGGTTCCCTCCTACAATGAGCAGTTCTTC. Protein sequence: CASSQGLAGVPSYNEQFF.

This chain connects TRBV19 to TRBJ2-1; a possible D gene is TRBD2 (5 bases). Germline V gene data show CDR1 as LNHDA and CDR2 as SQIVND (reference sequence). Trimming removed 4 bases at V and 6 bases at J, with 13 bases between. This CDR3 contains 14 residues. CDR3 DNA sequence: TGTGCCAGTAGTAGACTGCAAGAGGGCAATGAGCAGTTCTTC. Translated, it gives CASSRLQEGNEQFF.

The chain has TRBV2 and TRBJ1-3; the match to TRBD1 covers 8 bases. Germline loops: CDR1 SNHLY, CDR2 FYNNEI. The CDR3 is 15 residues long. V was pared by 8 bases and J by 6 bases, with 12 bases of the junction left unmatched. The CDR3: CASSSQGALVNTIYF. The CDR3 nucleotides are TGTGCCAGCTCTTCGCAGGGGGCTCTGGTAAACACCATATATTTT.

The chain uses TRBV5-1 and TRBJ2-7, with 10 bases that match TRBD1. The CDR3 totals 16 residues. Germline V gene data show CDR1 as SGHRS and CDR2 as YFSETQ. With 4 bases clipped from V and 4 bases from J, the junction kept 11 bases outside the gene matches. The CDR3 DNA reads as TGCGCCAGCAGCGAAGGACCGGGACAGGGGCGTTACGAGCAGTACTTC. Translating it yields CASSEGPGQGRYEQYF.

On this clone: At one end, the junction sequence differs from germline, possibly due to a read error. The rearrangement links TRBV7-7 to TRBJ2-1; TRBD1 is a possible D gene (5 bases). The CDR3 runs 13 residues. Germline values: CDR1 SSHAT, CDR2 FNYEAQ (reference sequence). CDR3 amino acids: CASSLRQSQEQFF. The CDR3 DNA sequence: TGTGCTAGCAGCCTCCGACAGAGCCAGGAGCAGTTCTTC. Using reference TRBV7-7 and TRBJ2-1 for the parts outside the CDR3, the full variable domain is GAGVSQSPRYKVTKRGQDVTLRCDPISSHATLYWYQQALGQGPEFLTYFNYEAQPDKSGLPSDRFSAERPEGSISTLTIQRTEQRDSAMYRCASSLRQSQEQFFGPGTRLTVL.

The chain joins TRBV19 to TRBJ2-2, with 8 bases aligning to TRBD1. The CDR3 length is 16 residues. V was pared by 4 bases and J by 1 base, with 5 bases of the junction left unmatched. Germline CDR1 LNHDA, CDR2 SQIVND (reference sequence). CDR3 residues: CASSSGQGRNTGELFF. The CDR3 bases are TGTGCCAGTAGTAGCGGACAGGGACGGAACACCGGGGAGCTGTTTTTT.

The chain is built from TRBV20-1 and TRBJ2-7, with 7 bases fitting TRBD2. The CDR3 is 11 residues long. CDR1 and CDR2 (germline): DFQATT, SNEGSKA (reference sequence). Trimming at V came to 6 bases and at J to 13 bases, leaving 12 bases not matched to a gene. The CDR3 reads CSAGGSRGYYF. DNA of the CDR3: TGCAGTGCAGGCGGGAGCCGTGGGTACTACTTC.

This chain connects TRBV15 to TRBJ1-6; D is unclear. V was trimmed by 0 bases and J by 11 bases, leaving 5 bases between them. The germline gives CDR1 LNHNV, CDR2 YYDKDF (reference sequence). The CDR3 consists of 12 residues. CDR3 amino acids: CATSRDQTPLHF. The DNA of the CDR3 is TGTGCCACCAGCAGAGATCAAACACCCCTCCACTTT.

This sequence joins TRBV13 and TRBJ1-4; D call uncertain. CDR1 and CDR2 from the germline V gene are PRHDT and FYEKMQ (reference sequence). The CDR3 spans 18 residues. V was clipped by 4 bases and J by 2 bases, with 20 bases between them. CDR3 DNA: TGTGCCAGCAGCTCCCAGCGAATCGGCGGAAGGACTAATGAAAAACTGTTTTTT. Protein: CASSSQRIGGRTNEKLFF.

The CDR3 spells CASSKMSGRATYNEQFF. CDR3 DNA: TGTGCCAGCAGCAAAATGAGCGGGAGGGCCACCTACAATGAGCAGTTCTTC. The chain joins TRBV3-1 (or the pseudogene TRBV3-2) to TRBJ2-1, with 10 positions matching TRBD2. The CDR3 runs to 17 residues. J gave up 2 bases and V 5 bases, and 9 bases lay outside the gene matches. Germline-derived CDR1 and CDR2 are LGHDT and YNNKEL (reference sequence).

DNA for the CDR3: TGTGCCAGCAGCCCCAGGGGACAGAGCACTGAAGCTTTCTTT. Translated, it gives CASSPRGQSTEAFF. The chain links TRBV6-6 to TRBJ1-1, with 7 bases lining up with TRBD1. The V gene end was trimmed by 6 bases and the J gene end by 4 bases; junction bases not matched to a gene: 8. The CDR3 totals 14 residues. Germline V CDR1 and CDR2: MNHNY, SVGAGI (reference sequence).

This clone was detected a few times. The chain uses TRBV9 and TRBJ2-2, with no clear D. The ends were cut back, 4 bases at V and 0 bases at J, with 7 bases in the middle. The CDR3 runs to 14 residues. Germline values: CDR1 SGDLS, CDR2 YYNGEE. The DNA for the CDR3 is TGTGCCAGCAGCCCCCAGGCGAACACCGGGGAGCTGTTTTTT. Encoded protein: CASSPQANTGELFF.

The chain carries TRBV4-1 and TRBJ2-5, with 9 bases that match TRBD2. The V gene's germline CDR1 is MGHRA and CDR2 YSYEKL. This CDR3 is built from 16 residues. Trimming took 1 base from V and 3 from J; bases not matched to a gene: 6. The CDR3, as DNA: TGCGCCAGCAGCCAAGTGGGGAGCGGGGGGAAAGAGACCCAGTACTTC. It yields the protein CASSQVGSGGKETQYF.

The table lists this clone with a few counts. The rearrangement joins TRBV14 to TRBJ2-1; the D gene is possibly TRBD1 (5 bases). Germline V gene sequence: CDR1 SGHDN, CDR2 FVKESK. The V end was cut by 4 bases, the J end by 7 bases, with 20 bases between. There are 16 residues in the CDR3. This chain's CDR3 is CASSPIWQGYENEQFF. CDR3 DNA: TGTGCCAGCAGCCCCATATGGCAGGGCTACGAAAATGAGCAGTTCTTC.

V usage is TRBV10-2 and J usage is TRBJ1-4; 7 positions match TRBD1. The CDR3 totals 14 residues. The V and J ends lost 7 bases and 7 bases, in that order; junction bases with no gene match: 9. Germline V gives CDR1 WSHSY, CDR2 SAAADI. CDR3 protein: CASNRQGTIEKLFF. The CDR3, as DNA: TGCGCCAGCAATAGACAGGGTACAATTGAAAAACTGTTTTTT.

The chain links TRBV27 to TRBJ2-2; 11 positions agree with TRBD2. The CDR3 runs to 20 residues. CDR1 is MNHEY and CDR2 is SMNVEV in the germline V gene (reference sequence). The V segment lost 5 bases and the J segment 3 bases; nucleotides outside the gene matches: 17. The CDR3 bases are TGTGCCAGCAGTCCCGCCAGATTTAGCGGGAGGGTCTCGTACACCGGGGAGCTGTTTTTT. Translation: CASSPARFSGRVSYTGELFF.

The V gene is TRBV24-1, the J gene TRBJ2-1; the D gene is possibly TRBD2 (6 bases). The germline V and J ends were trimmed by 6 bases and 7 bases, with 12 bases remaining between them. Germline-derived CDR1 and CDR2 are KGHDR and SFDVKD. The CDR3 is 13 amino acids. This chain's CDR3 is CATSRTSLNEQFF. The CDR3, as DNA: TGTGCCACCAGTAGAACTAGCTTGAATGAGCAGTTCTTC.

The chain recombines TRBV27 with TRBJ2-7; tentative D call: TRBD1 (6 bases). Germline CDR1 is MNHEY and CDR2 is SMNVEV (reference sequence). CDR3 size: 14 residues. With 8 bases removed from V and 3 bases from J, the gap between germline ends came to 17 bases. The CDR3 here is CASPRTGPDYEQYF. DNA of the CDR3: TGTGCCAGCCCAAGAACAGGGCCGGACTACGAGCAGTACTTC.

The chain joins TRBV2 to TRBJ1-5, with 7 bases that match TRBD1. The CDR3 is 14 amino acids. In germline, CDR1 is SNHLY, CDR2 FYNNEI. Trimming removed 1 base from V and 10 bases from J; junction bases left unmatched: 7. CDR3 loop: CASSEEGAMRPQHF. CDR3 DNA: TGTGCCAGCAGTGAAGAGGGGGCCATGCGCCCCCAGCATTTT.

This chain links TRBV29-1 with TRBJ2-6; 9 positions match TRBD1. In germline, CDR1 is SQVTM, CDR2 ANQGSEA. The CDR3 length is 16 residues. With 7 bases clipped from V and 0 bases from J, the junction kept 7 bases outside the gene matches. The CDR3 sequence: CSAGDRANSGANVLTF. The CDR3 bases are TGCAGCGCCGGGGACAGGGCCAACTCTGGGGCCAACGTCCTGACTTTC.

J is TRBJ1-6 and V is TRBV25-1, with 7 positions matching TRBD1. The germline V gene encodes CDR1 MGHDK and CDR2 SYGVNS. CDR3 length: 13 residues. V dropped 4 bases and J dropped 6; count of bases not matched to a gene: 0. This CDR3 is CASSGQGNSPLHF. Here the CDR3 DNA reads TGTGCCAGCAGTGGACAGGGTAATTCACCCCTCCACTTT. Full variable domain (outside the CDR3, taken from reference TRBV25-1 and TRBJ1-6): EADIYQTPRYLVIGTGKKITLECSQTMGHDKMYWYQQDPGMELHLIHYSYGVNSTEKGDLSSESTVSRIRTEHFPLTLESARPSHTSQYLCASSGQGNSPLHFGNGTRLTVT.

This sequence joins TRBV5-1 and TRBJ2-1; 10 nucleotides align to TRBD2. CDR1 is SGHRS and CDR2 is YFSETQ in the germline V gene. V was clipped by 2 bases and J by 4 bases; unmatched bases: 6. The CDR3 spans 16 residues. The CDR3 here is CASSFLLAGDYNEQFF. In nucleotides, the CDR3 is TGCGCCAGCAGCTTCCTGCTAGCGGGGGATTACAATGAGCAGTTCTTC. The full variable domain, its missing parts supplied by reference TRBV5-1 and TRBJ2-1, is KAGVTQTPRYLIKTRGQQVTLSCSPISGHRSVSWYQQTPGQGLQFLFEYFSETQRNKGNFPGRFSGRQFSNSRSEMNVSTLELGDSALYLCASSFLLAGDYNEQFFGPGTRLTVL.

The rearrangement joins TRBV6-2 or TRBV6-3 to TRBJ2-5; TRBD1 matches 9 bases. The V gene end was trimmed by 4 bases and the J gene end by 1 base; junction bases not matched to a gene: 7. Germline values: CDR1 MNHEY, CDR2 SVGEGT. This CDR3 has 16 residues. For the CDR3, the DNA is TGTGCCAGCAGTTCCCTCCGGGGACAGGGCCAAGAGACCCAGTACTTC. Encoded protein: CASSSLRGQGQETQYF.

The rearrangement uses TRBV15 and TRBJ2-7, with TRBD1 matching 7 bases. V gave up 1 base and J gave up 1 base; unmatched junction bases: 1. CDR3 size: 14 residues. Looked up from germline, CDR1 is LNHNV and CDR2 is YYDKDF (reference sequence). This chain's CDR3 is CATSRGDRSYEQYF. CDR3 in DNA: TGTGCCACCAGCAGAGGGGACAGATCCTACGAGCAGTACTTC.

V usage is TRBV3-1 (or the pseudogene TRBV3-2) and J usage is TRBJ1-2; D may be TRBD1 (5 bases). The CDR3 is 14 amino acids. V dropped 4 bases and J dropped 4 bases, with 13 bases sitting between them. The germline gives CDR1 LGHDT, CDR2 YNNKEL (reference sequence). Written as DNA, the CDR3 is TGTGCCAGCAGCCTCTTTGGCAGGGCCTATGGCTACACCTTC. Translating it yields CASSLFGRAYGYTF.

Only one count was recorded for this clone. The chain couples TRBV28 to TRBJ2-7; 10 bases fit TRBD1. The V segment lost 2 bases and the J segment 5 bases; nucleotides outside the gene matches: 9. The CDR3 is 16 amino acids. CDR1 and CDR2 from the germline V gene are MDHEN and SYDVKM. Here the CDR3 DNA reads TGTGCCAGCAGTTTACCAGAGACAGGGGGCGGGGACGAGCAGTACTTC. Encoded protein: CASSLPETGGGDEQYF.